These T cell receptor beta chains were read from a single sample in a study of CD8+ T cells in alopecia areata. Clones were sequenced by immunoSEQ multiplex PCR, and TCRdb holds only the in-frame ones, with some missing. The sample records about 190,000 clones, approximately 56% being singletons. This specimen consisted of CD4+ T cells sorted from blood, obtained at week 4, from a patient treated with tofacitinib. The receptors were sampled from a human donor with alopecia areata. Both conserved end residues are part of each CDR3.

TRBJ2-2 | TRBV11-2 | CASKLAGAGTGELFF
TRBJ1-2 | TRBV30 | CAWSVRSRFYGYTF
TRBJ1-1 | TRBV10-3 | CAISGQGGEAFF
TRBJ2-1 | TRBV7-9 | CASSRGQGTLDYNEQFF
TRBJ1-1 | TRBV10-3 | CAISGKRGDTEAFF
TRBJ2-1 | TRBV4-1 | CASSQRSLGNEQFF
TRBJ1-2 | TRBV5-1 | CASSLDLQRGYTF
TRBJ1-1 | TRBV29-1 | CSVEQGRGTEAFF
TRBJ2-7 | TRBV30 | CAWSGGHYEQYF
TRBJ2-7 | TRBV27 | CASSLTGYEQYF
TRBJ2-5 | TRBV5-1 | CASSSRQSQETQYF
TRBJ2-1 | TRBV29-1 | CSVVRLAGGGNEQFF
TRBJ1-2 | TRBV11-2 | CASSPGLRISGYTF
TRBJ2-2 | TRBV6-6 | CASSYSSAGELFF
TRBJ2-4 | TRBV18 | CASSQILAKNIQYF
TRBJ2-1 | TRBV7-8 | CASSLQGSSYNEQFF
TRBJ2-7 | TRBV7-2 | CASSFNSGRAYEQYF